A selection of T cell receptor beta chains follows, all from one sample in a study of blood T cells in healthy people across ages. TCRdb processed the 5' RACE reads anew with MiXCR; each CDR3 protein has one entry. Of about 1 million distinct CDR3 sequences in the sample, under 30% are singletons; the top ten hold around 0.75%. Another study also made use of these data, one on T cells of mothers and their children.

The sequencing sample was made of blood. The origin of the receptors is a girl under 10 years old in good health. Each CDR3 is given with its conserved first and last residue.

CDR3 protein: CASSSSGGNTGELFF
J gene: TRBJ2-2
V gene: TRBV3-1

CDR3 protein: CASSYSVSAQETQYF
J gene: TRBJ2-5
V gene: TRBV6-5

CDR3 protein: CASSQDGSGGVGETQYF
J gene: TRBJ2-5
V gene: TRBV3-1

CDR3 protein: CASSQDPASGRDGETQYF
J gene: TRBJ2-5
V gene: TRBV4-1

CDR3 protein: CASSLDRGLREQYF
J gene: TRBJ2-7
V gene: TRBV6-5

CDR3 protein: CASRSGGHHEQYF
J gene: TRBJ2-7
V gene: TRBV6-5

CDR3 protein: CASSLRAGEQETQYF
J gene: TRBJ2-5
V gene: TRBV5-1

CDR3 protein: CASSMDRAWATNEKLFF
J gene: TRBJ1-4
V gene: TRBV12-3/TRBV12-4

CDR3 protein: CASSPSGARVNEQFF
J gene: TRBJ2-1
V gene: TRBV7-9

CDR3 protein: CAVMSKGAGANVLTF
J gene: TRBJ2-6
V gene: TRBV10-3

CDR3 protein: CSAGQGGNQPQHF
J gene: TRBJ1-5
V gene: TRBV29-1

CDR3 protein: CTSSLFRGEQFF
J gene: TRBJ2-1
V gene: TRBV7-2

CDR3 protein: CASSLRQTYNEQFF
J gene: TRBJ2-1
V gene: TRBV11-2

CDR3 protein: CSGILTDGYTF
J gene: TRBJ1-2
V gene: TRBV29-1

CDR3 protein: CATSQLALGTQYF
J gene: TRBJ2-5
V gene: TRBV6-5

CDR3 protein: CASSYGDRLAAEAFF
J gene: TRBJ1-1
V gene: TRBV6-5

CDR3 protein: CASSWRYNNQPQHF
J gene: TRBJ1-5
V gene: TRBV12-3/TRBV12-4

CDR3 protein: CASSVAPKTHEQYF
J gene: TRBJ2-7
V gene: TRBV9

CDR3 protein: CASSLRRGRLDTQYF
J gene: TRBJ2-3
V gene: TRBV7-6

CDR3 protein: CASSDLGELFF
J gene: TRBJ2-2
V gene: TRBV10-1

CDR3 protein: CSGGDFSTGELFF
J gene: TRBJ2-2
V gene: TRBV29-1

CDR3 protein: CASLREAVDGYTF
J gene: TRBJ1-2
V gene: TRBV18

CDR3 protein: CASSPNRDEQFF
J gene: .
V gene: TRBV6-5

CDR3 protein: CASSQDWGRGGLAGEEETQYF
J gene: TRBJ2-5
V gene: TRBV4-1

CDR3 protein: CASSLEQGINEQYF
J gene: .
V gene: TRBV5-1

CDR3 protein: CASSWGRRRGELFF
J gene: TRBJ2-2
V gene: TRBV13

CDR3 protein: CSVEKNGAYNEQFF
J gene: TRBJ2-1
V gene: TRBV29-1

CDR3 protein: CASSYSTYGQNTEAFF
J gene: TRBJ1-1
V gene: TRBV6-2/TRBV6-3

CDR3 protein: CASSPDRSNEQFF
J gene: TRBJ2-1
V gene: TRBV7-7

CDR3 protein: CSVGTSGRRDYTF
J gene: TRBJ1-2
V gene: TRBV29-1

CDR3 protein: CASSEYGPGGVYEQYF
J gene: .
V gene: TRBV25-1

CDR3 protein: CASRLIPGLASTKDEQYF
J gene: .
V gene: TRBV6-1

CDR3 protein: CASRGGRTQYF
J gene: TRBJ2-3
V gene: TRBV5-1

CDR3 protein: CASSLSGIGTGEQFF
J gene: TRBJ2-1
V gene: TRBV18

CDR3 protein: CASSGGGRGRMDEQFF
J gene: .
V gene: TRBV2

CDR3 protein: CASSLDRGGPNEQFF
J gene: .
V gene: TRBV5-1

CDR3 protein: CASTWGSEAFF
J gene: TRBJ1-1
V gene: TRBV6-5

CDR3 protein: CASSLIGGGPSTEAFF
J gene: TRBJ1-1
V gene: TRBV7-2

CDR3 protein: CASSPTGEAKNIQYF
J gene: TRBJ2-4
V gene: TRBV5-1

CDR3 protein: CASSWGEKAGDSTDTQYF
J gene: TRBJ2-3
V gene: TRBV7-6

CDR3 protein: CASSPLGRTGETQYF
J gene: TRBJ2-5
V gene: TRBV12-3/TRBV12-4

CDR3 protein: CASSSDRFVNTEAFF
J gene: TRBJ1-1
V gene: TRBV6-5

CDR3 protein: CSVRTRFTGELFF
J gene: TRBJ2-2
V gene: TRBV29-1

CDR3 protein: CASSFNLNEQYF
J gene: TRBJ2-7
V gene: TRBV12-3/TRBV12-4

CDR3 protein: CASSLGGENTGELFF
J gene: TRBJ2-2
V gene: TRBV7-2

CDR3 protein: CSVCAQGQLYEQYF
J gene: TRBJ2-7
V gene: TRBV29-1